Below are 18 T cell receptor beta chains sequenced from a single sample in a study of response to subunit inactivated influenza vaccine. Using its own MiXCR run on the RT-PCR reads, TCRdb lists one record per CDR3 protein. Of more than 550,000 distinct CDR3 sequences in the sample, around 10% were seen once. These data were likewise used in another study, on T cells expressing NK-cell markers. That source notes: A 5'RACE template switching approach incorporating UMIs was used to make TCR beta cDNA.

The source material was PBMCs from blood, sampled on the day of vaccination. All receptors derive from a man aged 45-65 years who received an inactivated influenza vaccine.

This clonotype came up many times. The V gene is TRBV29-1, the J gene TRBJ2-1; a weak D match, TRBD2 (5 bases). Germline CDR1 reads SQVTM; CDR2 reads ANQGSEA. CDR3 length equals 14 residues. V was trimmed by 4 bases and J by 8 bases, leaving 18 bases between them. This chain's CDR3 is CSVVIGVGYYEQFF. Written as DNA, the CDR3 is TGCAGCGTTGTTATCGGGGTAGGGTATTATGAGCAGTTCTTC.

This clonotype was detected ten times or more. The V gene is TRBV5-1, the J gene TRBJ2-2; D is uncertain. V lost 2 bases, J lost 2 bases, and 10 bases lay in between. Germline V gene lookup returns CDR1 SGHRS and CDR2 YFSETQ. This CDR3 is 15 amino acids long. CDR3 amino acids: CASSLLGSNTGELFF. As DNA, the CDR3 is TGCGCCAGCAGCTTATTGGGGTCCAACACCGGGGAGCTGTTTTTT.

In its sample, this clonotype was seen a few times. V is TRBV28 and J is TRBJ1-2; D not resolved. The length of the CDR3 is 12 residues. CDR1 is MDHEN and CDR2 is SYDVKM in the germline V gene. Trimming pared 3 bases from V and 5 bases from J, leaving 7 bases between. CDR3 amino acids: CASSFQAYGYTF. The CDR3 DNA sequence: TGTGCCAGCAGTTTCCAGGCTTATGGCTACACCTTC.

This clonotype has a handful of counts. The gene calls are TRBV3-1 and TRBJ2-2, with 10 positions matching TRBD1. V was pared by 4 bases and J by 7 bases, with 3 bases of the junction left unmatched. Germline V CDR1 and CDR2: LGHDT, YNNKEL (reference sequence). This CDR3 has 14 amino acids. CDR3 amino acids: CASSRQGAGGELFF. The CDR3 DNA follows: TGTGCCAGCAGCCGACAGGGGGCGGGCGGGGAGCTGTTTTTT.

This clonotype has a count of ten or more. The chain couples TRBV5-5 to TRBJ2-2, with D tentatively TRBD1 (6 bases). Per germline, CDR1 SGHKS and CDR2 YYEKEE (reference sequence). The CDR3 spans 15 residues. Deletions cut 3 bases from V and 0 bases from J, with 9 bases between. The DNA of the CDR3 is TGTGCCAGCAGCTCACAGGGTGCGAACACCGGGGAGCTGTTTTTT. This gives the protein CASSSQGANTGELFF.

This clonotype was recorded at least ten times. This rearrangement joins TRBV20-1 to TRBJ2-2; the D gene is possibly TRBD1 (6 bases). The V gene's germline CDR1 is DFQATT and CDR2 SNEGSKA (reference sequence). The CDR3 has 12 amino acids. V was cut by 6 bases and J by 8 bases, with 13 bases left in between. CDR3 coding DNA: TGCAGTGCGCTACAGGGTTTTGGGGAGCTGTTTTTT. Translation gives CSALQGFGELFF.

This clonotype has a handful of counts. V gene TRBV5-6 combines with J gene TRBJ2-1, with D possibly matching TRBD2 (5 bases). V was pared by 9 bases and J by 7 bases, with 23 bases between. Germline lookup yields CDR1 SGHDT and CDR2 YYEEEE. The CDR3 loop spans 15 amino acids. CDR3 in amino acids: CATHNDLVSGNEQFF. CDR3 nucleotides: TGTGCCACTCACAACGATTTAGTTTCGGGGAATGAGCAGTTCTTC.

The V gene is TRBV5-1, the J gene TRBJ2-1, with 13 bases lining up with TRBD2. The germline CDR1 and CDR2 sequences are SGHRS and YFSETQ. With V trimmed by 0 bases and J by 9 bases, 6 bases remained unmatched. The CDR3 is 16 amino acids. CDR3 nucleotide sequence: TGCGCCAGCAGCTTGGAGGGACTAGCGGGATTAAGTGAGCAGTTCTTC. The encoded protein is CASSLEGLAGLSEQFF.

The sample holds many counts of this clonotype. The V gene is TRBV5-1, the J gene TRBJ2-3; D gene ambiguous. The CDR3 runs 15 residues. Trimming left V 2 bases short and J 2 bases short, with 12 bases between. CDR1 is SGHRS and CDR2 is YFSETQ in the germline V gene. CDR3 coding DNA: TGCGCCAGCAGCTTCAAGGGTTCGATCACAGATACGCAGTATTTT. Protein sequence: CASSFKGSITDTQYF.

The chain is built from TRBV24-1 and TRBJ1-5, with TRBD1 matching over 12 bases. The CDR3 runs 18 residues. V trimming: 7 bases; J trimming: 0 bases; junction bases outside the gene matches: 9. Germline V gene lookup returns CDR1 KGHDR and CDR2 SFDVKD. The CDR3 spells CATSAGTGGPYSNQPQHF. CDR3 nucleotide sequence: TGTGCCACCAGCGCCGGGACAGGGGGCCCATATAGCAATCAGCCCCAGCATTTT.

The V and J genes are TRBV29-1 and TRBJ1-1; D is possibly TRBD1 (6 bases). The V gene lost 5 bases and the J gene lost 1 base, with 17 bases spanning the gap. Looked up from germline, CDR1 is SQVTM and CDR2 is ANQGSEA. The CDR3 has 15 amino acids. Written as DNA, the CDR3 is TGCAGCGTTTCACTTAGACAGGCACAGAACACTGAAGCTTTCTTT. Protein product: CSVSLRQAQNTEAFF.

This sequence joins TRBV4-3 and TRBJ2-1, with 8 bases aligning to TRBD1. Germline CDR1 is LGHNA and CDR2 is YSLEER. The CDR3 sequence is 17 residues long. After removal of 1 base from V and 0 bases from J, the junction contained 5 bases not matched to a gene. The CDR3 DNA sequence: TGCGCCAGCAGCCAAGCAGGGGGCCTAAGCTCCTACAATGAGCAGTTCTTC. Protein sequence: CASSQAGGLSSYNEQFF.

This clonotype was detected only a few times. The gene calls are TRBV7-2 and TRBJ2-7, with D unresolved. The germline V gene has CDR1 SGHTA and CDR2 FQGNSA. There are 14 residues in the CDR3. Trimming left V 5 bases short and J 4 bases short, with 15 bases between. CDR3 protein: CASSPAAKGYEQYF. CDR3 in DNA: TGTGCCAGCAGCCCCGCGGCCAAAGGGTACGAGCAGTACTTC.

This chain connects TRBV19 to TRBJ2-6; TRBD1 matches 7 bases. The trim removed 1 base at V and 0 bases at J, leaving 6 bases unmatched. Germline V gene data show CDR1 as LNHDA and CDR2 as SQIVND (reference sequence). This CDR3 comprises 18 residues. The CDR3 is CASSIGARGSSGANVLTF. The CDR3 nucleotides read TGTGCCAGTAGTATAGGAGCCAGGGGGAGCTCTGGGGCCAACGTCCTGACTTTC.

This chain connects TRBV30 to TRBJ1-2; no clear D gene. V dropped 0 bases and J dropped 1 base, with 9 bases sitting between them. Germline CDR1 reads GTSNPN; CDR2 reads SVGIG (reference sequence). This CDR3 is 14 amino acids long. CDR3 protein: CAWSVGLLNYGYTF. The CDR3, as DNA: TGTGCCTGGAGTGTAGGACTGCTTAACTATGGCTACACCTTC.

The chain has TRBV20-1 and TRBJ2-7, with a possible D match to TRBD2 (6 bases). The V end was cut by 2 bases, the J end by 3 bases, with 17 bases between. This CDR3 comprises 15 residues. Germline V gives CDR1 DFQATT, CDR2 SNEGSKA (reference sequence). CDR3 residues: CSARWREVGLYEQYF. CDR3 bases: TGCAGTGCTAGATGGCGGGAAGTTGGGCTCTACGAGCAGTACTTC.

This clonotype was seen a few times. The chain has TRBV5-1 and TRBJ2-2; 9 bases map to TRBD2. Trimming at V came to 8 bases and at J to 5 bases, leaving 10 bases not matched to a gene. The CDR3 runs 15 residues. Germline V lookup: CDR1 SGHRS, CDR2 YFSETQ. CDR3 DNA: TGCGCCAGTTCCGAGGGCCTAGCGGGGACCGGGGAGCTGTTTTTT. This gives the protein CASSEGLAGTGELFF.

Only a few counts were recorded for this clonotype. This rearrangement joins TRBV20-1 to TRBJ2-4; possibly TRBD1 or TRBD2 for D (6 bases each). V was trimmed by 5 bases and J by 3 bases, leaving 14 bases between them. The V gene's germline CDR1 is DFQATT and CDR2 SNEGSKA (reference sequence). The CDR3 length is 14 residues. The chain's CDR3 is CSALRGDDKNIQYF. The CDR3 DNA follows: TGCAGTGCTCTTAGGGGGGACGACAAAAACATTCAGTACTTC.